Following are 13 T cell receptor beta chains from one sample sequenced in a study of tumor and adjacent non-tumor tissue in lung cancer. TCRbeta libraries were built with three rounds of nested PCR, modified from ARM-PCR. TCRdb re-derived calls from the multiplex PCR reads in MiXCR, one entry per CDR3 protein. The repertoire holds fewer than 100,000 distinct CDR3 sequences, around 70% seen once, with about 9.2% in the top ten. RNA was extracted from bulk tissue without any cell sorting. Sequencing was performed on lung tumor tissue. All receptors derive from a woman aged 40 to 49 with non-small cell lung cancer.

This clonotype appeared many times. The J gene is TRBJ2-3, the V gene TRBV5-4; 12 bases align to TRBD1. The V gene's germline CDR1 is SGHNT and CDR2 YYREEE (reference sequence). This CDR3 has 15 amino acids. The ends lost 5 bases at V and 5 bases at J; junction bases unmatched: 6. CDR3 DNA: TGTGCCAGCAGGGCCGGGACAGGGGGCGGAGATACGCAGTATTTT. Translation: CASRAGTGGGDTQYF.

A note on this clonotype: A single base separates this from a much larger clone, so it may be a read error. The rearrangement links TRBV28 to TRBJ1-1; 7 bases match TRBD1. Germline V lookup: CDR1 MDHEN, CDR2 SYDVKM. CDR3 size: 14 residues. V dropped 8 bases and J dropped 4; count of bases not matched to a gene: 10. This chain's CDR3 is CASHDSTGSTEAFF. CDR3 DNA: TGTGCCAGCCATGACTCGACAGGGTCCACTGAAGCTTTCTTT. Full variable domain (outside the CDR3, taken from reference TRBV28 and TRBJ1-1): DVKVTQSSRYLVKRTGEKVFLECVQDMDHENMFWYRQDPGLGLRLIYFSYDVKMKEKGDIPEGYSVSREKKERFSLILESASTNQTSMYLCASHDSTGSTEAFFGQGTRLTVV.

The chain combines TRBV6-1 with TRBJ2-7; D may be TRBD1 (6 bases). The CDR3 spans 14 residues. Trimming removed 10 bases at V and 2 bases at J, with 18 bases between. Germline V gene lookup returns CDR1 MNHNS and CDR2 SASEGT. CDR3 amino acids: CANSTGSSPYEQYF. The CDR3 DNA reads as TGTGCCAACAGCACAGGGAGTAGCCCCTACGAGCAGTACTTC.

By proportion, this clonotype is medium-sized. The chain recombines TRBV12-3 or TRBV12-4 with TRBJ1-5, with D possibly being TRBD1 (6 bases). The CDR3 consists of 15 residues. Trimming cost V 5 bases and J 7 bases, with 18 bases left between them. The CDR3 nucleotides are TGTGCCAGCAGTCTGATACAGGGCCTCGGGCAGCCCCAGCATTTT. Its protein is CASSLIQGLGQPQHF.

The chain has TRBV20-1 and TRBJ1-2, with 7 bases fitting TRBD1. CDR1 is DFQATT and CDR2 is SNEGSKA in the germline V gene (reference sequence). The CDR3 consists of 14 residues. In DNA, the CDR3 is TGCAGAGCAACCCGGACAGGCTTCATCTATGGCTACACCTTC. Amino acids: CRATRTGFIYGYTF.

In its sample, this clonotype was seen once. A much bigger clone sits one base away, suggesting this may be a read error. J is TRBJ2-7 and V is TRBV7-8; 7 bases are a match to TRBD1. The end of the DNA fits TRBJ2-1 better, so the J call may be wrong. The CDR3 is 13 amino acids. From germline, CDR1 is SGHVS and CDR2 FQNEAQ. The CDR3 spells CASSMDRQSEQFF. The CDR3, as DNA: TGTGCCAGCAGCATGGACAGGCAATCCGAGCAGTTCTTC.

This clonotype was seen only a few times. A much larger clone differs by one base, so this may be a read error. The CDR3, as DNA: TGTGCCAGCAGACCGGGACAGTGGGGGTTAAGCTCCTACAATGAGCAGTTCTTC. This encodes CASRPGQWGLSSYNEQFF. The chain couples TRBV12-3 or TRBV12-4 to TRBJ2-1; 7 bases match TRBD1. Trimming at V came to 6 bases and at J to 0 bases, leaving 14 bases not matched to a gene. This CDR3 contains 18 residues.

Relative to its sample, this clonotype is medium-sized. The rearrangement uses TRBV11-3 and TRBJ2-1; TRBD2 matches at 12 bases. This CDR3 is 15 amino acids long. V trimming: 5 bases; J trimming: 6 bases; junction bases outside the gene matches: 5. The germline gives CDR1 SGHNT, CDR2 YENEEA. Written as DNA, the CDR3 is TGTGCCAGCAGCCCGAGGACTAGCGGGACCAATGAGCAGTTCTTC. It translates to CASSPRTSGTNEQFF.

With respect to this clonotype: A read error may produce the germline difference seen at one junction end. The chain combines TRBV11-1 with TRBJ1-5; possible D gene TRBD1, 6 bases. The CDR3 extends over 19 amino acids. Germline lookup yields CDR1 SGHAT and CDR2 FQDESV (reference sequence). CDR3 DNA sequence: TGTACCAGCACCTTATGCCCGACCACCGGGACAAGTGGAAAATCAGCCCAGCATTTT. It codes for CTSTLCPTTGTSGKSAQHF.

A remark on this clonotype: A read error may account for a junction end that differs from germline. The gene calls are TRBV25-1 and TRBJ2-5; D is perhaps TRBD1 (5 bases). This CDR3 has 15 amino acids. Germline V lookup: CDR1 MGHDK, CDR2 SYGVNS. The CDR3 protein is CASSDPRVSGEIQYF. The CDR3 bases are TGTGCCAGCAGTGACCCCAGGGTCTCGGGTGAGATCCAGTACTTC.

This clonotype is deemed medium-sized. V usage is TRBV11-2 and J usage is TRBJ2-1; 9 nucleotides match TRBD2. The length of the CDR3 is 18 residues. Germline V gene sequence: CDR1 SGHAT, CDR2 FQNNGV. J was trimmed by 5 bases and V by 8 bases; bases with no gene match: 19. The CDR3 protein is CASRGFKGTSPLNNEQFF. CDR3 nucleotide sequence: TGTGCCAGCCGGGGGTTTAAGGGGACTAGCCCTCTTAACAATGAGCAGTTCTTC.

As regards this clonotype: One end of the junction fails to match germline, which may point to a read error. The rearrangement links TRBV5-6 to TRBJ1-1; D is undetermined. The germline V gene encodes CDR1 SGHDT and CDR2 YYEEEE. The CDR3 sequence is 16 residues long. The CDR3 sequence: CAGSFNLDGPNTEAFF. DNA of the CDR3: TGTGCCGGCAGCTTTAATCTGGACGGACCGAACACTGAAGCTTTCTTT.

This clonotype was detected a few times. With a much larger clone just one base away, this may be a read error. The conserved final phenylalanine or tryptophan is absent from the CDR3, which likely points to a read error. CDR3 in amino acids: CSATTGTLGYEQYL. The CDR3 DNA follows: TGCAGTGCAACGACAGGGACCTTAGGGTACGAGCAGTACTTA. The chain carries TRBV20-1 and TRBJ2-7; 7 bases match TRBD1. The CDR3 spans 14 residues. CDR1 is DFQATT and CDR2 is SNEGSKA in the germline V gene (reference sequence). V dropped 6 bases and J dropped 4; count of bases not matched to a gene: 12.